Listed below are T cell receptor beta chains from one sample, sequenced in a study of CD8 T cells in Susac syndrome. A single record per CDR3 protein comes from TCRdb applying MiXCR to the immunoSEQ multiplex PCR reads. The table includes approximately 190,000 distinct CDR3 sequences, about 93% detected once. The sample consisted of CD4+ T cells from PBMCs. The receptors shown here come from a human donor in good health. Each CDR3 is given with its conserved first and last residue. The order of the fields is V gene, D gene, J gene, clone size, CDR3 DNA, CDR3 protein. The D gene is left open where the match is weak. Some rows have no size entry. The others give once, few or many, or a class for an expanded clone.

v_call: TRBV2; d_call: TRBD2; j_call: TRBJ2-3; clone_size: .; cdr3_nt: TGTGCCAGCAGGGGACTAGCGGGGTTCGCAGATACGCAGTATTTT; cdr3_aa: CASRGLAGFADTQYF
v_call: TRBV28; d_call: TRBD1; j_call: TRBJ1-1; clone_size: .; cdr3_nt: TGTGCCAGCAGTGGTCAGGGGGGGGACACTGAAGCTTTCTTT; cdr3_aa: CASSGQGGDTEAFF
v_call: TRBV19; d_call: .; j_call: TRBJ2-7; clone_size: .; cdr3_nt: TGTGCCAGTAGTCCTACAGGGTTCGACGAGCAGTACTTC; cdr3_aa: CASSPTGFDEQYF
v_call: TRBV20-1; d_call: .; j_call: TRBJ2-3; clone_size: .; cdr3_nt: TGCAGTGCTAGAGATCGGGCAGTTACGCAGTATTTT; cdr3_aa: CSARDRAVTQYF
v_call: TRBV18; d_call: .; j_call: TRBJ1-5; clone_size: .; cdr3_nt: TGTGCCAGCTCACCACCACAGCCTTATCAGCCCCAGCATTTT; cdr3_aa: CASSPPQPYQPQHF
v_call: TRBV20-1; d_call: .; j_call: TRBJ1-5; clone_size: .; cdr3_nt: TGCAGTGCTAGAGCCCAAGGGCAGCCCCAGCATTTT; cdr3_aa: CSARAQGQPQHF
v_call: TRBV20-1; d_call: .; j_call: TRBJ2-3; clone_size: .; cdr3_nt: TGCAGTGCTATAAAGACAGTCACAGATACGCAGTATTTT; cdr3_aa: CSAIKTVTDTQYF
v_call: TRBV5-4; d_call: .; j_call: TRBJ2-5; clone_size: once; cdr3_nt: TGTGCCAGCAGCTTGGAGAGGGCCGGCTTAGAGACCCAGTACTTC; cdr3_aa: CASSLERAGLETQYF
v_call: TRBV18; d_call: TRBD1; j_call: TRBJ1-2; clone_size: .; cdr3_nt: TGTGCCAGCTCACTTACGGGACAGGGAGAAGGCTACACCTTC; cdr3_aa: CASSLTGQGEGYTF
v_call: TRBV7-2; d_call: .; j_call: TRBJ1-1; clone_size: .; cdr3_nt: TGTGCCAGCACCCTCCGACTTGGAACTGAAGCTTTCTTT; cdr3_aa: CASTLRLGTEAFF
v_call: TRBV4-1; d_call: .; j_call: TRBJ1-4; clone_size: .; cdr3_nt: TGCACCAGCAGCCGGGATGAAAAACTGTTTTTT; cdr3_aa: CTSSRDEKLFF
v_call: TRBV5-1; d_call: .; j_call: TRBJ2-2; clone_size: once; cdr3_nt: TGCGCCAGCAGCTTGGCAAGGGCCCACACCGGGGAGCTGTTTTTT; cdr3_aa: CASSLARAHTGELFF
v_call: TRBV5-1; d_call: TRBD1; j_call: TRBJ2-2; clone_size: once; cdr3_nt: TGCGCCAGCAGCTCCCCCTCCGGACAGGCTCAAGTTTTTTCCGGGGAGCTGTTTTTT; cdr3_aa: CASSSPSGQAQVFSGELFF
v_call: TRBV15; d_call: .; j_call: TRBJ2-5; clone_size: once; cdr3_nt: TGTGCCACCAGCAGAGATCCACCCGGACTACTCCAAGAGACCCAGTACTTC; cdr3_aa: CATSRDPPGLLQETQYF
v_call: TRBV6-5; d_call: TRBD1; j_call: TRBJ2-2; clone_size: few; cdr3_nt: TGTGCCAGCAGGACAGGGCTTAACACCGGGGAGCTGTTTTTT; cdr3_aa: CASRTGLNTGELFF
v_call: TRBV19; d_call: .; j_call: TRBJ1-5; clone_size: .; cdr3_nt: TGTGCCAGTAACCCAGGGAATCGGGGCAATCAGCCCCAGCATTTT; cdr3_aa: CASNPGNRGNQPQHF
v_call: TRBV14; d_call: .; j_call: TRBJ2-3; clone_size: .; cdr3_nt: TGTGCCAGCAGCCAAGAGTCAGGTTGGGGATCTGCGCAGTATTTT; cdr3_aa: CASSQESGWGSAQYF
v_call: TRBV7-2; d_call: TRBD1; j_call: TRBJ2-1; clone_size: .; cdr3_nt: TGTGCCAGCAGCTCAGAACCGGGACAGGGTCCTGAGGAGCAGTTCTTC; cdr3_aa: CASSSEPGQGPEEQFF
v_call: TRBV12-3/TRBV12-4; d_call: .; j_call: TRBJ2-7; clone_size: .; cdr3_nt: TGTGCCAGCAGGCTGGACAGTTCTAAGCAGTACTTC; cdr3_aa: CASRLDSSKQYF
v_call: TRBV5-1; d_call: TRBD2; j_call: TRBJ2-1; clone_size: .; cdr3_nt: TGCGCCAGCAGTGGGACTAGCGGGGGGGATGAGCAGTTCTTC; cdr3_aa: CASSGTSGGDEQFF
v_call: TRBV5-1; d_call: TRBD1; j_call: TRBJ1-6; clone_size: .; cdr3_nt: TGCGCCAGCAGCTCCCGGGACAGGGGTTCTTCACCCCTCCACTTT; cdr3_aa: CASSSRDRGSSPLHF
v_call: TRBV30; d_call: .; j_call: TRBJ1-4; clone_size: once; cdr3_nt: TGTGCCTGGACCAGGGGAGTTGCAACTAATGAAAAACTGTTTTTT; cdr3_aa: CAWTRGVATNEKLFF
v_call: TRBV5-1; d_call: .; j_call: TRBJ2-5; clone_size: .; cdr3_nt: TGCGCCAGCAGTGGCGGGACCCAGACTGAGAAAGAGACCCAGTACTTC; cdr3_aa: CASSGGTQTEKETQYF